This T cell receptor (beta chain) was sequenced during a study of CD8+ T cells in alopecia areata. The V gene end was trimmed by 6 bases and the J gene end by 9 bases; junction bases not matched to a gene: 14. Germline CDR1 is PRHDT and CDR2 is FYEKMQ (reference sequence). CDR3 size: 15 residues. The sequencing template was cDNA reverse transcribed from extracted RNA. Sequencing was performed with immunoSEQ multiplex PCR; in TCRdb, only in-frame clones are kept and a portion is missing. The data contain around 140,000 clones, 87% of them singletons. The receptor was derived from a human donor with alopecia areata. The chain joins TRBV13 to TRBJ2-4; 7 nucleotides match TRBD1. Sequenced material: CD8+ T cells sorted from blood, taken at week 0. For the CDR3, the DNA is TGTGCCAGCAGTTCCCTCCGTCAGGGGGTGATCATTCAGTACTTC. It specifies CASSSLRQGVIIQYF.